Listed here are 25 T cell receptor beta chains from one sample, sequenced in a study of cytomegalovirus exposure and HLA in healthy donors. PCR was performed using 60 Vbeta and 13 Jbeta primers. The repertoire was sequenced with immunoSEQ multiplex PCR; TCRdb's copy has only in-frame clones and lacks some. The table shows under 250,000 clones, with 70% to 80% occurring only once. Source material: PBMCs. These receptors originate from a male donor in good health and CMV-seronegative.

The chain has TRBV7-2 and TRBJ2-5, with 7 bases matching TRBD2. The CDR3 runs 13 residues. Per the germline V gene, CDR1 is SGHTA and CDR2 is FQGNSA. V was clipped by 4 bases and J by 5 bases; unmatched bases: 4. The CDR3 protein is CASSSTSLETQYF. The CDR3 nucleotides read TGTGCCAGCAGCTCGACTAGCTTGGAGACCCAGTACTTC.

This clone showed up just once. The chain has TRBV6-5 and TRBJ2-7, with TRBD2 matching 7 bases. J gave up 4 bases and V 2 bases, and 5 bases lay outside the gene matches. The CDR3 consists of 14 residues. Germline CDR1 and CDR2: MNHEY and SVGAGI. CDR3 protein: CASSYGDYYYEQYF. Here the CDR3 DNA reads TGTGCCAGCAGTTACGGGGACTATTATTACGAGCAGTACTTC.

This sequence joins TRBV9 and TRBJ2-5, with 9 bases identical to TRBD1. Germline CDR1 is SGDLS and CDR2 is YYNGEE. The V segment lost 2 bases and the J segment 2 bases; nucleotides outside the gene matches: 7. CDR3 length: 16 residues. In DNA form, the CDR3 reads TGTGCCAGCAGCGTTAGGACAGGGGAGGAACAAGAGACCCAGTACTTC. This codes for CASSVRTGEEQETQYF.

The rearrangement links TRBV5-6 to TRBJ2-7; 7 bases are shared with TRBD1. This CDR3 is 13 amino acids long. Looked up from germline, CDR1 is SGHDT and CDR2 is YYEEEE. V lost 7 bases to trimming and J lost 5 bases; unmatched junction nucleotides: 9. In DNA, the CDR3 is TGTGCCAGCCAGACAGGGTTCTGGAACGAGCAGTACTTC. It specifies CASQTGFWNEQYF.

This clone has more than one count but fewer than ten. This chain uses TRBV28 with TRBJ1-1; possibly TRBD1 for D (6 bases). V shed 6 bases and J shed 4 bases, with 15 bases lying between them. The CDR3 runs to 14 residues. Germline lookup yields CDR1 MDHEN and CDR2 SYDVKM. The CDR3 loop reads CASSLQGVGTEAFF. CDR3 DNA sequence: TGTGCCAGCAGCCTACAGGGCGTCGGCACTGAAGCTTTCTTT.

This clone occurred a few times. This sample includes further DNA sequences coding for the same CDR3. The CDR3 coding sequence is TGTGCCAGTAGTATCGGGGGGGGCAACACTGAAGCTTTCTTT. Residues: CASSIGGGNTEAFF. This sequence joins TRBV19 and TRBJ1-1; possible D gene TRBD1, 6 bases. The CDR3 consists of 14 residues. V gave up 3 bases and J gave up 2 bases, with 10 bases separating them. Germline V gives CDR1 LNHDA, CDR2 SQIVND (reference sequence).

The chain is built from TRBV28 and TRBJ2-5; 8 nucleotides agree with TRBD1. In germline, CDR1 is MDHEN, CDR2 SYDVKM. V lost 7 bases, J lost 5 bases, and 12 bases stayed unmatched. The CDR3 is 15 amino acids. The CDR3 here is CASTLGQGLLETQYF. The CDR3 nucleotides are TGTGCCAGCACCCTCGGACAGGGATTATTGGAGACCCAGTACTTC.

Of note for this clone: Different DNA sequences within this sample yield the same CDR3. The genes are TRBV5-1 and TRBJ1-2, with no clear D. From germline, CDR1 is SGHRS and CDR2 YFSETQ. The ends were cut back, 0 bases at V and 4 bases at J, with 10 bases in the middle. The CDR3 extends over 14 amino acids. The CDR3 sequence is CASSLDAGGYGYTF. For the CDR3, the DNA is TGCGCCAGCAGCTTGGACGCGGGAGGCTATGGCTACACCTTC.

The chain joins TRBV6-5 to TRBJ2-5, with D possibly TRBD2 on 5 matching bases. From germline, CDR1 is MNHEY and CDR2 SVGAGI. V shed 4 bases and J shed 5 bases, with 11 bases lying between them. The CDR3 spans 13 residues. The CDR3 DNA reads as TGTGCCAGCAGTTTCGGGGTATGGGAGACCCAGTACTTC. Protein product: CASSFGVWETQYF.

This rearrangement joins TRBV29-1 to TRBJ2-1, with TRBD2 identical over 7 bases. In germline, CDR1 is SQVTM, CDR2 ANQGSEA. V gave up 1 base and J gave up 13 bases; unmatched junction bases: 16. The CDR3 totals 15 residues. The CDR3 reads CSVEAYGGSGLLQFF. The CDR3 nucleotides read TGCAGCGTTGAAGCTTACGGGGGTAGCGGGCTCCTCCAGTTCTTC.

The J gene is TRBJ2-7, the V gene TRBV7-8; tentative D call: TRBD2 (7 bases). Germline values: CDR1 SGHVS, CDR2 FQNEAQ. The V gene lost 5 bases and the J gene lost 5 bases, with 16 bases spanning the gap. The CDR3 spans 14 residues. The CDR3 spells CASSRMGGLDEQYF. DNA for the CDR3: TGTGCCAGCAGCCGGATGGGGGGGCTGGACGAGCAGTACTTC.

The chain uses TRBV20-1 and TRBJ1-4; no clear D gene. The germline V gene has CDR1 DFQATT and CDR2 SNEGSKA (reference sequence). Trimming pared 6 bases from V and 4 bases from J, leaving 3 bases between. CDR3 size: 10 residues. The CDR3 region is CSAINEKLFF. CDR3 DNA: TGCAGTGCCATTAATGAAAAACTGTTTTTT.

The table lists this clone with a count of one. V usage is TRBV2 and J usage is TRBJ2-2; TRBD1 aligns across 8 bases. Germline lookup yields CDR1 SNHLY and CDR2 FYNNEI. The CDR3 length is 15 residues. The ends lost 1 base at V and 5 bases at J; junction bases unmatched: 3. The CDR3 nucleotides read TGTGCCAGCAGTGAAGGGACAGGGTGGACCGGGGAGCTGTTTTTT. This encodes CASSEGTGWTGELFF.

V and J are TRBV5-6 and TRBJ1-1, with D possibly matching TRBD1 (6 bases). V lost 3 bases, J lost 5 bases, and 11 bases lay in between. The CDR3 is 13 residues long. CDR1 and CDR2 (germline): SGHDT, YYEEEE. The CDR3 is CASSYGGDTEAFF. The DNA for the CDR3 is TGTGCCAGCAGCTATGGGGGCGATACTGAAGCTTTCTTT.

The chain joins TRBV6-5 to TRBJ1-6, with 11 positions matching TRBD1. This CDR3 is 15 amino acids long. Germline V gene sequence: CDR1 MNHEY, CDR2 SVGAGI. With 5 bases clipped from V and 7 bases from J, the junction kept 4 bases outside the gene matches. The DNA for the CDR3 is TGTGCCAGCAGTCGACGGGACAGGGGGAATTCACCCCTCCACTTT. Its translation is CASSRRDRGNSPLHF.

This clone was detected only a few times. J is TRBJ2-6 and V is TRBV4-1; tentatively, D is TRBD1 (5 bases). V dropped 4 bases and J dropped 0 bases, with 10 bases sitting between them. The CDR3 runs 16 residues. The germline V gene encodes CDR1 MGHRA and CDR2 YSYEKL. The CDR3 nucleotides read TGCGCCAGCAGCCCAGGACACCACTCTGGGGCCAACGTCCTGACTTTC. It is translated as CASSPGHHSGANVLTF.

The DNA for the CDR3 is TGTGCCAGCACCAGGTGGGAGACCCAGTACTTC. It is translated as CASTRWETQYF. The chain links TRBV28 to TRBJ2-5; D is ambiguous. The V end was cut by 7 bases, the J end by 5 bases, with 8 bases between. CDR1 and CDR2 from the germline V gene are MDHEN and SYDVKM. This CDR3 has 11 residues.

This chain uses TRBV19 with TRBJ2-3, with TRBD1 matching 7 bases. The CDR3 runs 15 residues. Germline-derived CDR1 and CDR2 are LNHDA and SQIVND (reference sequence). J gave up 0 bases and V 1 base, and 1 base lay outside the gene matches. CDR3 sequence (DNA): TGTGCCAGTAGTATAGGGACAGGCAGCACAGATACGCAGTATTTT. Translation gives CASSIGTGSTDTQYF.

J is TRBJ2-5 and V is TRBV30; 12 nucleotides match TRBD2. Germline values: CDR1 GTSNPN, CDR2 SVGIG (reference sequence). Germline trimming cut 3 bases from V and 5 bases from J; bases unmatched to any gene: 7. This CDR3 is 15 amino acids long. The CDR3 DNA sequence: TGTGCCTGGAGACAACTAGCGGGAGGAGGTGAGACCCAGTACTTC. It specifies CAWRQLAGGGETQYF.

This clone was picked up a small number of times. J is TRBJ1-5 and V is TRBV6-4; D may be TRBD1 (5 bases). The CDR3 totals 14 residues. CDR1 and CDR2 (germline): MRHNA, SNTAGT. Deletions cut 8 bases from V and 6 bases from J, with 17 bases between. CDR3 DNA: TGTGCCAGCCTAAAACAACAGGTCCTTCAGCCCCAGCATTTT. It translates to CASLKQQVLQPQHF.

CDR3 in DNA: TGTGCCAGCAGCTTCCGGGACAGGGGGCTATGGACTAAGTTCTTC. Residues: CASSFRDRGLWTKFF. The rearrangement links TRBV7-3 to TRBJ2-1; 12 nucleotides line up with TRBD1. The CDR3 length is 15 residues. V shed 3 bases, J shed 14 bases, and the junction held 11 bases outside the gene matches. Germline V gene lookup returns CDR1 SGHTA and CDR2 FQGTGA.

The J gene is TRBJ1-4, the V gene TRBV5-6; D unresolved. V lost 2 bases and J lost 8, with 16 bases in between. The length of the CDR3 is 15 residues. The germline gives CDR1 SGHDT, CDR2 YYEEEE. The CDR3 loop is CASSFEADPAEKLFF. CDR3 in DNA: TGTGCCAGCAGCTTCGAGGCAGACCCAGCGGAAAAACTGTTTTTT.

This clone was observed a few times. The rearrangement uses TRBV6-5 and TRBJ1-4; 8 nucleotides match TRBD1. The germline CDR1 and CDR2 sequences are MNHEY and SVGAGI. With V trimmed by 6 bases and J by 8 bases, 11 bases remained unmatched. The CDR3 runs 15 residues. The CDR3 coding sequence is TGTGCCAGCAGCCGCCAGACAGGGGCCGGGGAAAAACTGTTTTTT. Its translation: CASSRQTGAGEKLFF.

The rearrangement uses TRBV5-1 and TRBJ2-1; TRBD2 matches 8 bases. Germline V lookup: CDR1 SGHRS, CDR2 YFSETQ. The CDR3 totals 15 residues. V lost 3 bases to trimming and J lost 5 bases; unmatched junction nucleotides: 7. The CDR3 coding sequence is TGCGCCAGCAGCTCGTCCGGGACTAGTCACAATGAGCAGTTCTTC. Translating it yields CASSSSGTSHNEQFF. Combining the CDR3 with reference TRBV5-1 and TRBJ2-1 gives the whole variable domain KAGVTQTPRYLIKTRGQQVTLSCSPISGHRSVSWYQQTPGQGLQFLFEYFSETQRNKGNFPGRFSGRQFSNSRSEMNVSTLELGDSALYLCASSSSGTSHNEQFFGPGTRLTVL.

The chain employs TRBV6-5 and TRBJ2-7; 9 positions match TRBD1. The CDR3 runs to 13 residues. In germline, CDR1 is MNHEY, CDR2 SVGAGI. V lost 7 bases and J lost 7; bases outside the gene matches: 8. The CDR3 DNA reads as TGTGCCAGCAAGGGACAGGGACCGACGGAGCAGTACTTC. Amino acids: CASKGQGPTEQYF.